The clone carrying this TCR beta chain has a handful of counts. Its antigen is still unknown. This sample is drawn from a study of T cell repertoires in cytomegalovirus infection. Study observations and caveats: The study identified carriers of CMV plus the relevant HLA from cumulative public TCR beta family frequency.

Via MiXCR, TCRdb re-called the reads, giving one row per CDR3 protein. The repertoire has roughly 570,000 distinct CDR3 sequences, roughly 42% of them found once; the top ten carry around 48%. This sequence originates from a human donor in good health (CMV status not recorded). Some clones in this sample may be carry-over from other donors' samples. This sample comprised cultured PBMCs, obtained from culture after CMV antigen stimulation.

CDR3 DNA: TGTGCCAGCAGCCCTACGACAGATAGCTACACCTTC. It codes for CASSPTTDSYTF. The rearrangement uses TRBV7-9 and TRBJ1-2, with a possible D match to TRBD1 (5 bases). V lost 5 bases, J lost 9 bases, and 13 bases lay in between. The CDR3 runs to 12 residues. CDR1 is SEHNR and CDR2 is FQNEAQ in the germline V gene (reference sequence). Combining the CDR3 with reference TRBV7-9 and TRBJ1-2 gives the whole variable domain DTGVSQNPRHKITKRGQNVTFRCDPISEHNRLYWYRQTLGQGPEFLTYFQNEAQLEKSRLLSDRFSAERPKGSFSTLEIQRTEQGDSAMYLCASSPTTDSYTFGSGTRLTVV.